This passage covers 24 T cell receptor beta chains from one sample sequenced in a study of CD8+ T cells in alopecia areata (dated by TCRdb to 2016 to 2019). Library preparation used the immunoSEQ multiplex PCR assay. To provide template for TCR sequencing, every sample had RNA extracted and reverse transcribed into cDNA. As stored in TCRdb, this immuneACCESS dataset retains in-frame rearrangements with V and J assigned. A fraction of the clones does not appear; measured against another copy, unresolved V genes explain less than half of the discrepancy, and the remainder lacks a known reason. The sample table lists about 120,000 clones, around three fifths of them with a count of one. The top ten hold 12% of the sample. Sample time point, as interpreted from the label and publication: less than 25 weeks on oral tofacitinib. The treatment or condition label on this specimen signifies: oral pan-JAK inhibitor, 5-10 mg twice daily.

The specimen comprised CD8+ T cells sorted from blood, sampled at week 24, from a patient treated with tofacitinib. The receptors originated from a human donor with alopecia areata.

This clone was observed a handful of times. The CDR3 loop reads CATLNRGNGYTF. The DNA of the CDR3 is TGTGCCACCCTAAACAGGGGGAATGGCTACACCTTC. V usage is TRBV27 and J usage is TRBJ1-2, with 8 nucleotides matching TRBD1. The CDR3 is 12 amino acids. CDR1 is MNHEY and CDR2 is SMNVEV in the germline V gene (reference sequence). V gave up 10 bases and J gave up 6 bases; unmatched junction bases: 7.

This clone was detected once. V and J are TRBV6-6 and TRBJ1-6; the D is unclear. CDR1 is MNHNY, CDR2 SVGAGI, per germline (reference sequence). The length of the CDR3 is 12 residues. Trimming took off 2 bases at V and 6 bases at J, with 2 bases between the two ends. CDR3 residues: CASSYPNSPLHF. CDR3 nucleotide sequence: TGTGCCAGCAGTTACCCTAATTCACCCCTCCACTTT.

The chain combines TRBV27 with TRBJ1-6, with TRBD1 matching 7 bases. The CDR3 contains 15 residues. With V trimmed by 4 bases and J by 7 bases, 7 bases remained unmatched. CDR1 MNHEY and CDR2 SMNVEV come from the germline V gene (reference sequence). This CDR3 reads CASSSRDSSNSPLHF. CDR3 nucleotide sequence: TGTGCCAGCAGTTCACGGGACAGCTCCAATTCACCCCTCCACTTT.

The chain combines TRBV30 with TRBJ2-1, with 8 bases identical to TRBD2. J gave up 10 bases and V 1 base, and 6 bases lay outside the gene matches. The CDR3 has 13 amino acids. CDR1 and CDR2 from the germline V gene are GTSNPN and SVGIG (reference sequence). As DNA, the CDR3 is TGTGCCTGGAGTGGAGCGGGGGTCAAGGAGCAGTTCTTC. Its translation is CAWSGAGVKEQFF. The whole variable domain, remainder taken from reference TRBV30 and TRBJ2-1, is SQTIHQWPATLVQPVGSPLSLECTVEGTSNPNLYWYRQAAGRGLQLLFYSVGIGQISSEVPQNLSASRPQDRQFILSSKKLLLSDSGFYLCAWSGAGVKEQFFGPGTRLTVL.

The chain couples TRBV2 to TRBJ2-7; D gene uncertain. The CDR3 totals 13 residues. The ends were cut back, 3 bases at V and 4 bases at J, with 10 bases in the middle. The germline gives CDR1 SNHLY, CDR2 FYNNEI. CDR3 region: CASSDSKRYEQYF. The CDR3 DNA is TGTGCCAGCAGTGACAGCAAGAGGTACGAGCAGTACTTC.

The CDR3 nucleotides are TGTGCCAGCAGGACTAGCGGGTCCTACGAGCAGTACTTC. This sequence encodes CASRTSGSYEQYF. The genes are TRBV27 and TRBJ2-7; 10 bases fit TRBD2. V trimming: 6 bases; J trimming: 1 base; junction bases outside the gene matches: 0. The CDR3 has 13 amino acids. Germline V gene data show CDR1 as MNHEY and CDR2 as SMNVEV (reference sequence).

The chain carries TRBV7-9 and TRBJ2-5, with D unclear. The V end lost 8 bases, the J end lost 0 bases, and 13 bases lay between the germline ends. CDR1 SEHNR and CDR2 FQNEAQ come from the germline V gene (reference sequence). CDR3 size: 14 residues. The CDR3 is CASRSFDYQETQYF. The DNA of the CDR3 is TGTGCCAGCCGTAGCTTCGACTACCAAGAGACCCAGTACTTC.

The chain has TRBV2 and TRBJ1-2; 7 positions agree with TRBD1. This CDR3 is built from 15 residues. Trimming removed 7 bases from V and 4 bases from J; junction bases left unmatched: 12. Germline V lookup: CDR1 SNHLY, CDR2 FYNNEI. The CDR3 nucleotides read TGTGCCAGCAACAACCCAGGGACAGAAGTCTATGGCTACACCTTC. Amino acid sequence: CASNNPGTEVYGYTF.

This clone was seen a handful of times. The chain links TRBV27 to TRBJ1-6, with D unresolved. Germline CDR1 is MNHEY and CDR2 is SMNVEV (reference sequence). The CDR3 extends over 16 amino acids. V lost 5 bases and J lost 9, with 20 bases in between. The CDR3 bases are TGTGCCAGCAGTCTCACTGGAGAGGGTATCCCTTCACCCCTCCACTTT. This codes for CASSLTGEGIPSPLHF.

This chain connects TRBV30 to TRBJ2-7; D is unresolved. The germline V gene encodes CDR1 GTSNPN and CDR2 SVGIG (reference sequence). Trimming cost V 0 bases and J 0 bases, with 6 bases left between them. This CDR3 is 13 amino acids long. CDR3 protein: CAWSVVLSYEQYF. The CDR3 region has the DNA TGTGCCTGGAGTGTAGTCCTCTCCTACGAGCAGTACTTC.

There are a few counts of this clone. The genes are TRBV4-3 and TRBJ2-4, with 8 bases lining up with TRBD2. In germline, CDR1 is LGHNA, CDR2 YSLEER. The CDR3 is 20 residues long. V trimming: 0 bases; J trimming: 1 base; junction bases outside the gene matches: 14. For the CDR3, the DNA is TGCGCCAGCAGCCAAGAAAGCGGGAGCGGGGTAATAGCGGCCAAAAACATTCAGTACTTC. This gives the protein CASSQESGSGVIAAKNIQYF.

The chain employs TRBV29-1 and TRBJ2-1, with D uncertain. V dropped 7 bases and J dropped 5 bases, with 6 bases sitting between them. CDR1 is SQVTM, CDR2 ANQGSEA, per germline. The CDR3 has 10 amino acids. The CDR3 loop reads CSAVDNEQFF. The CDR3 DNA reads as TGCAGCGCGGTGGACAATGAGCAGTTCTTC.

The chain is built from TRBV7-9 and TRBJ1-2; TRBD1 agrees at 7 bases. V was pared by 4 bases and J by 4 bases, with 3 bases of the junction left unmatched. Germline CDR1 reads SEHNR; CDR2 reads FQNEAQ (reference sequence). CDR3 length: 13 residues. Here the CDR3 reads CASSSGTVYGYTF. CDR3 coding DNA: TGTGCCAGCAGCTCCGGGACAGTCTATGGCTACACCTTC. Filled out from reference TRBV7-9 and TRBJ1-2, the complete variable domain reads DTGVSQNPRHKITKRGQNVTFRCDPISEHNRLYWYRQTLGQGPEFLTYFQNEAQLEKSRLLSDRFSAERPKGSFSTLEIQRTEQGDSAMYLCASSSGTVYGYTFGSGTRLTVV.

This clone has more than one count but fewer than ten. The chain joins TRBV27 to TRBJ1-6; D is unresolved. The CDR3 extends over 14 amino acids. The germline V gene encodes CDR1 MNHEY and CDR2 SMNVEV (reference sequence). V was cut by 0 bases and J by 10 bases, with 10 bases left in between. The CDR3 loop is CASSLSPALSPLHF. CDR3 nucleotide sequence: TGTGCCAGCAGTTTATCCCCGGCCCTATCACCCCTCCACTTT.

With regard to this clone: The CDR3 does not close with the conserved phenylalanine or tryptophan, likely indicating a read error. The chain's CDR3 is CASSVRQGAPAEAFI. The CDR3 region has the DNA TGTGCCAGTAGTGTTAGACAGGGGGCGCCGGCTGAAGCTTTCATT. The V and J genes are TRBV19 and TRBJ1-1; TRBD1 agrees at 10 bases. CDR1 is LNHDA, CDR2 SQIVND, per germline (reference sequence). The CDR3 consists of 15 residues. After removal of 5 bases from V and 6 bases from J, the junction contained 9 bases not matched to a gene.

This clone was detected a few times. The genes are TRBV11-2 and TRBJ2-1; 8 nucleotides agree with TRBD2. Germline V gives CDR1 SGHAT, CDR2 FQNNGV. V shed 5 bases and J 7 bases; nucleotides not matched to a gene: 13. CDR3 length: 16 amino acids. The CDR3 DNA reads TGTGCCAGCAGCCTGTTGAACGGGGGGGCAACAAATGAGCAGTTCTTC. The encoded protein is CASSLLNGGATNEQFF.

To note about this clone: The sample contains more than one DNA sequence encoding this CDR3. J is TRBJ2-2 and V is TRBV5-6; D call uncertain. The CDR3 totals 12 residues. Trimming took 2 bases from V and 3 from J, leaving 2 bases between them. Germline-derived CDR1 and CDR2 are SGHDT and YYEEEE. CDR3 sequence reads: CASSFDTGELFF. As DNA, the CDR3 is TGTGCCAGCAGCTTCGACACCGGGGAGCTGTTTTTT.

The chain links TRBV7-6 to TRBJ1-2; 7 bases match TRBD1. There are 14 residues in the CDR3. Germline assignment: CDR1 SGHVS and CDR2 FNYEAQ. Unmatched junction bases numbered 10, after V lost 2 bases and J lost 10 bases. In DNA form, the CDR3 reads TGTGCCAGCAGCTTAACTGAGACAGGGACAATCTACACCTTC. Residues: CASSLTETGTIYTF.

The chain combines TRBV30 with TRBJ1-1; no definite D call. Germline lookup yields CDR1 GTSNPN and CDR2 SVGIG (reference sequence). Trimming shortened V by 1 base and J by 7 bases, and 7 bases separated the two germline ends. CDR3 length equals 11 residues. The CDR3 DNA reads TGTGCCTGGAGTGAAGGCAGTGAAGCTTTCTTT. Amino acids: CAWSEGSEAFF.

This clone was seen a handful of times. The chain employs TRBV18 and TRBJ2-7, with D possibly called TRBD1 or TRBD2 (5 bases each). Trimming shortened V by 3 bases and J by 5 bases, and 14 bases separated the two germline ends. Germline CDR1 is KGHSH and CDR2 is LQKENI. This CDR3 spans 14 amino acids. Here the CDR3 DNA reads TGTGCCAGCTCACCCAGGCCAGGGAGACACGAGCAGTACTTC. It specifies CASSPRPGRHEQYF.

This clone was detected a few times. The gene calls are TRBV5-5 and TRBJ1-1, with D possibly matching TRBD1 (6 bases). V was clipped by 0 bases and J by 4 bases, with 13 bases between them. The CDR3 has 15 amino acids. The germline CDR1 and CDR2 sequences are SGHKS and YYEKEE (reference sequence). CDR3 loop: CASSLVGEGVTEAFF. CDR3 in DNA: TGTGCCAGCAGCTTGGTAGGGGAGGGGGTCACTGAAGCTTTCTTT.

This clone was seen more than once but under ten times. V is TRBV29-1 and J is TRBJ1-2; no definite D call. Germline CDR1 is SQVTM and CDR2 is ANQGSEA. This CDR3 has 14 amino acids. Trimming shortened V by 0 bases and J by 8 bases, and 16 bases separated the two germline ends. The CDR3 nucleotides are TGCAGCGTTGAAGATCTGATCCAGGCCCGAGGCTACACCTTC. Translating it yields CSVEDLIQARGYTF.

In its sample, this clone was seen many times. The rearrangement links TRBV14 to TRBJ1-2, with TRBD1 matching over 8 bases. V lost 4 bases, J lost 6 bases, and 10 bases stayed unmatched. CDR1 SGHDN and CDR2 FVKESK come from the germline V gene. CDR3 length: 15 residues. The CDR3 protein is CASSPMEDRVNGYTF. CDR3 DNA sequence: TGTGCCAGCAGCCCTATGGAGGACAGGGTTAATGGCTACACCTTC.

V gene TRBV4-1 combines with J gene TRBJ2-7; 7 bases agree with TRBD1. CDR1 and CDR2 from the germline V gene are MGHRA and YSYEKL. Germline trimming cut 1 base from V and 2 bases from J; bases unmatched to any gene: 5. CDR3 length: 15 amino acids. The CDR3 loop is CASSQASGQTYEQYF. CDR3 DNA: TGCGCCAGCAGCCAAGCATCGGGACAGACCTACGAGCAGTACTTC.